This T cell receptor beta chain was identified in a study of CD8+ T cells in alopecia areata. The treatment was: oral pan-JAK inhibitor, 5-10 mg twice daily. As for this clone: Its antigen is not known.

Germline-derived CDR1 and CDR2 are PRHDT and FYEKMQ (reference sequence). V shed 5 bases and J shed 6 bases, with 19 bases lying between them. The CDR3 has 15 amino acids. Study observations and caveats: Affected lesional scalp, above all in alopecia totalis/universalis, was more clonal than normal scalp. While patients received tofacitinib, many expanded lesional clones remained present in scalp and blood.

In each case, RNA was isolated and then reverse transcribed into cDNA as the sequencing template. Generated by immunoSEQ multiplex PCR, the TCRdb table keeps only in-frame clones and is missing some. The sample includes some 110,000 clones, about 60% seen only once; the top ten take 12%. Here the sequenced sample was CD8+ T cells sorted from blood, taken at week 24, from a patient treated with tofacitinib. This sequence joins TRBV13 and TRBJ1-2; unclear D gene. The receptor comes from a human donor with alopecia areata. In DNA, the CDR3 is TGTGCCAGCAGCGCCGTCCCATTAGGGAGGGATGGCTACACCTTC. This codes for CASSAVPLGRDGYTF.